Presented here are 10 T cell receptor beta chains from one specimen sequenced in a study of blood T cell repertoires in COVID-19. Method: immunoSEQ multiplex PCR; TCRdb's copy keeps in-frame clones and lacks some. The sample gives about 280,000 clones, approximately 86% of which show up once; roughly 9.1% is in the top ten. Sequences were obtained from peripheral blood. The receptors derive from a young man with active or convalescent COVID-19.

This clone came up a few times. The chain combines TRBV7-2 with TRBJ2-3; TRBD2 matches 8 bases. CDR1 is SGHTA, CDR2 FQGNSA, per germline. The V and J ends lost 5 bases and 3 bases, in that order; junction bases with no gene match: 13. The CDR3 contains 17 residues. The DNA for the CDR3 is TGTGCCAGCAGCCCCGGGGGGGCCATCCGCACAACAGATACGCAGTATTTT. Protein product: CASSPGGAIRTTDTQYF.

In its sample, this clone was seen once. One end of the junction does not line up with germline, which may come from a read error. This specimen includes other DNA sequences encoding the same CDR3. The chain carries TRBV7-2 and TRBJ1-2; 7 bases line up with TRBD1. This CDR3 is 16 amino acids long. Germline loops: CDR1 SGHTA, CDR2 FQGNSA. DNA for the CDR3: TGCGCCAGCAGCTTAGCTAGGCAGGGGGTTACGGTTGGCTACACCTTC. Translated: CASSLARQGVTVGYTF.

The rearrangement joins TRBV5-6 to TRBJ2-5, with 9 bases aligning to TRBD1. The CDR3 covers 15 residues. In germline, CDR1 is SGHDT, CDR2 YYEEEE. Trimming took 1 base from V and 5 from J; bases not matched to a gene: 6. CDR3 region: CASSLKGQGWETQYF. The CDR3 DNA is TGTGCCAGCAGCTTGAAAGGACAGGGGTGGGAGACCCAGTACTTC.

The chain is built from TRBV27 and TRBJ1-1; the D gene is possibly TRBD1 (6 bases). V lost 4 bases and J lost 1, with 13 bases in between. The CDR3 contains 15 residues. The germline V gene has CDR1 MNHEY and CDR2 SMNVEV (reference sequence). CDR3 DNA sequence: TGTGCCAGCAGTTCCTTGACAGGTCCGAACACTGAAGCTTTCTTT. Its protein product is CASSSLTGPNTEAFF.

The table lists this clone with a count of one. The gene calls are TRBV4-3 and TRBJ2-7; TRBD1 matches at 7 bases. The J segment lost 1 base and the V segment lost 1 base, leaving 7 bases of the junction unmatched. This CDR3 region has 16 residues. Germline CDR1 is LGHNA and CDR2 is YSLEER. The CDR3 DNA reads TGCGCCAGCAGCCAAGGGGAAGAGACAGGGTCCTACGAGCAGTACTTC. Translated: CASSQGEETGSYEQYF.

This rearrangement joins TRBV27 to TRBJ2-1, with 8 bases identical to TRBD2. V lost 5 bases and J lost 4; bases outside the gene matches: 4. The CDR3 extends over 14 amino acids. The germline CDR1 and CDR2 sequences are MNHEY and SMNVEV (reference sequence). The CDR3 reads CASSPGLGYNEQFF. For the CDR3, the DNA is TGTGCCAGCAGTCCGGGACTAGGATACAATGAGCAGTTCTTC.

The V call is TRBV5-1, the J call TRBJ2-3; TRBD1 matches at 8 bases. The germline CDR1 and CDR2 sequences are SGHRS and YFSETQ. There are 19 residues in the CDR3. V lost 2 bases and J lost 5; bases outside the gene matches: 19. The CDR3 DNA follows: TGCGCCAGCAGCTTCCCCCTTGAAGGGCGGGACAGGAACCGAGATACGCAGTATTTT. The encoded protein is CASSFPLEGRDRNRDTQYF. Complete variable domain (other parts from reference TRBV5-1 and TRBJ2-3): KAGVTQTPRYLIKTRGQQVTLSCSPISGHRSVSWYQQTPGQGLQFLFEYFSETQRNKGNFPGRFSGRQFSNSRSEMNVSTLELGDSALYLCASSFPLEGRDRNRDTQYFGPGTRLTVL.

CDR3 sequence: CASSGPLINTIYF. CDR3 bases: TGTGCCAGCAGTGGCCCCCTAATAAACACCATATATTTT. The rearrangement joins TRBV25-1 to TRBJ1-3, with D hard to call. This CDR3 region has 13 residues. V was shortened by 4 bases and J by 6 bases, with 10 bases between the two germline ends. CDR1 and CDR2 from the germline V gene are MGHDK and SYGVNS.

The rearrangement links TRBV19 to TRBJ2-7; D may be TRBD1 (5 bases). V was trimmed by 3 bases and J by 2 bases, leaving 11 bases between them. This CDR3 contains 14 residues. The germline gives CDR1 LNHDA, CDR2 SQIVND (reference sequence). The CDR3: CASSIDSPPYEQYF. The CDR3, as DNA: TGTGCCAGTAGTATCGACAGCCCCCCCTACGAGCAGTACTTC.

The rearrangement uses TRBV20-1 and TRBJ2-2, with 8 bases fitting TRBD1. Germline trimming cut 6 bases from V and 6 bases from J; bases unmatched to any gene: 12. Germline V lookup: CDR1 DFQATT, CDR2 SNEGSKA (reference sequence). CDR3 length: 15 amino acids. CDR3: CSASGGQGRAGELFF. The CDR3 bases are TGCAGTGCGAGTGGAGGACAGGGTAGGGCCGGGGAGCTGTTTTTT.